These 13 T cell receptor beta chains originate from one sample sequenced in a study of identical twins. TCRdb re-derived calls from the 5' RACE reads in MiXCR, one entry per CDR3 protein. The table lists about 920,000 distinct CDR3 sequences, about 12% of them singletons, with about 1.5% in the top ten. These same records also appear under a second study, on yellow fever vaccine responses in identical twins.

Material: PBMCs. Every receptor here comes from a young woman in good health.

The sample holds a few counts of this clonotype. The rearrangement links TRBV12-3 or TRBV12-4 to TRBJ2-3; D perhaps matches TRBD1 (6 bases). Trimming cost V 6 bases and J 2 bases, with 15 bases left between them. The CDR3 consists of 15 residues. CDR3 nucleotides: TGTGCCAGCAGCCCAGGACAGACATACACAGATACGCAGTATTTT. Protein sequence: CASSPGQTYTDTQYF.

This clonotype was counted between two and nine times. The chain recombines TRBV7-9 with TRBJ2-3; possibly TRBD2 for D (6 bases). Germline CDR1 and CDR2: SEHNR and FQNEAQ (reference sequence). The CDR3 is 15 amino acids. V shed 3 bases and J shed 1 base, with 11 bases lying between them. CDR3 protein: CASSFLTGGTDTQYF. CDR3 DNA: TGTGCCAGCAGCTTCTTGACGGGGGGCACAGATACGCAGTATTTT.

This clonotype was detected only a few times. This chain joins TRBV4-1 and TRBJ2-7, with D possibly TRBD1 on 6 matching bases. Trimming removed 1 base from V and 2 bases from J, with 12 bases in between. CDR3 size: 15 residues. CDR1 and CDR2 (germline): MGHRA, YSYEKL. Here the CDR3 reads CASSQGVGAAYEQYF. In nucleotides, the CDR3 is TGCGCCAGCAGCCAAGGGGTGGGGGCCGCCTACGAGCAGTACTTC.

The CDR3 sequence is CSARDPHGSVPFF. In nucleotides, the CDR3 is TGCAGTGCTAGAGATCCCCACGGTTCGGTGCCGTTCTTC. This rearrangement joins TRBV20-1 to TRBJ2-1; D gene unclear. CDR3 length equals 13 residues. Deletions cut 0 bases from V and 15 bases from J, with 18 bases between. Germline V gives CDR1 DFQATT, CDR2 SNEGSKA (reference sequence).

The gene calls are TRBV4-1 and TRBJ1-1; 9 bases map to TRBD1. CDR1 and CDR2 from the germline V gene are MGHRA and YSYEKL. The CDR3 is 15 residues long. V was pared by 3 bases and J by 4 bases, with 6 bases of the junction left unmatched. As DNA, the CDR3 is TGCGCCAGCAGCCATACAGGGGGCAAGGGCACTGAAGCTTTCTTT. Translation gives CASSHTGGKGTEAFF.

This clonotype was observed a few times. DNA for the CDR3: TGTGCCAGCAGTTTATCCGGGGATAGGCAGCCCCAGCATTTT. Translating it yields CASSLSGDRQPQHF. This chain joins TRBV28 and TRBJ1-5; D gene uncertain. The germline CDR1 and CDR2 sequences are MDHEN and SYDVKM. V shed 1 base and J shed 7 bases, with 11 bases lying between them. CDR3 length: 14 amino acids.

This clonotype occurred a few times. The CDR3 is CASSTTGVELFF. The CDR3 bases are TGTGCCAGCAGCACGACAGGGGTGGAGCTGTTTTTT. V and J are TRBV7-2 and TRBJ2-2, with TRBD1 matching 8 bases. CDR3 size: 12 residues. The V and J ends lost 5 bases and 10 bases, in that order; junction bases with no gene match: 3. Germline V CDR1 and CDR2: SGHTA, FQGNSA.

The J gene is TRBJ2-2, the V gene TRBV20-1, with D maybe TRBD1 (5 bases). CDR1 DFQATT and CDR2 SNEGSKA come from the germline V gene (reference sequence). Trimming removed 6 bases from V and 5 bases from J, with 13 bases in between. The CDR3 has 13 amino acids. The CDR3 coding sequence is TGCAGTGCCACCACGTCAGGGACCGGGGAGCTGTTTTTT. Translating it yields CSATTSGTGELFF.

This clonotype came up once. V is TRBV6-5 and J is TRBJ2-1, with D possibly being TRBD1 or TRBD2 (6 bases each). The CDR3 is 16 amino acids. Per germline, CDR1 MNHEY and CDR2 SVGAGI. The V and J ends lost 0 bases and 7 bases respectively, with 16 bases between them. For the CDR3, the DNA is TGTGCCAGCAGTTACTCGGCCGGGGGCGCTTGGAATGAGCAGTTCTTC. Translated, it gives CASSYSAGGAWNEQFF.

The table lists this clonotype with many counts. The rearrangement uses TRBV12-3 or TRBV12-4 and TRBJ2-1; D might be TRBD1 or TRBD2, each matching 5 bases. V lost 5 bases, J lost 4 bases, and 12 bases lay in between. The CDR3 is made up of 14 amino acids. The DNA for the CDR3 is TGTGCCAGCAGTCGCCGGGACGGATACAATGAGCAGTTCTTC. Protein product: CASSRRDGYNEQFF.

This clonotype was recorded at least ten times. As DNA, the CDR3 is TGTGCCAGCGTAACCGGGACAGGGTGGGCTGAAGCTTTCTTT. It yields the protein CASVTGTGWAEAFF. The chain uses TRBV12-3 or TRBV12-4 and TRBJ1-1; 9 bases are a match to TRBD1. This CDR3 region has 14 residues. Trimming cost V 8 bases and J 6 bases; bases outside gene matches: 10.

This clonotype came up a few times. The J gene is TRBJ2-1, the V gene TRBV3-1; D is uncertain. V was shortened by 1 base and J by 0 bases, with 16 bases between the two germline ends. Per germline, CDR1 LGHDT and CDR2 YNNKEL (reference sequence). The CDR3 consists of 18 residues. This CDR3 is CASSQVRVGPYSYNEQFF. CDR3 nucleotide sequence: TGTGCCAGCAGCCAAGTTCGTGTAGGACCCTACTCCTACAATGAGCAGTTCTTC.

This clonotype was observed a few times. This chain uses TRBV7-9 with TRBJ2-7; the match to TRBD1 covers 7 bases. CDR3 length: 14 amino acids. Germline lookup yields CDR1 SEHNR and CDR2 FQNEAQ (reference sequence). V was pared by 4 bases and J by 5 bases, with 8 bases of the junction left unmatched. The CDR3 sequence is CASSSSDRVNEQYF. The DNA of the CDR3 is TGTGCCAGCAGCTCCTCCGACAGGGTCAACGAGCAGTACTTC. The full variable domain, rest sourced from reference TRBV7-9 and TRBJ2-7, is DTGVSQNPRHKITKRGQNVTFRCDPISEHNRLYWYRQTLGQGPEFLTYFQNEAQLEKSRLLSDRFSAERPKGSFSTLEIQRTEQGDSAMYLCASSSSDRVNEQYFGPGTRLTVT.